This is a list of T cell receptor beta chains from one sample in a study of untreated major depressive disorder. Produced via immunoSEQ multiplex PCR; TCRdb's table is partial and in-frame only. The sample lists under 30,000 clones, 91% occurring once. Sequencing used CD4+ T cells from PBMCs. Source of these receptors: a woman aged 25 to 45 with major depressive disorder. Each CDR3 is given with its conserved first and last residue. A D gene is named only where the DNA matches it firmly. Clone size is shown for a subset of rows, as once, few, many or a class of expanded clone.

V gene: TRBV4-2
clone size: .
D gene: .
J gene: TRBJ1-1
CDR3 protein: CASSQDVTVGSTEAFF
CDR3 DNA: TGTGCCAGCAGCCAAGATGTGACGGTGGGGTCCACTGAAGCTTTCTTT

V gene: TRBV19
clone size: .
D gene: .
J gene: TRBJ1-2
CDR3 protein: CASSIDGTYGYTF
CDR3 DNA: TGTGCCAGTAGCATCGACGGGACCTATGGCTACACCTTC

V gene: TRBV4-2
clone size: .
D gene: .
J gene: TRBJ2-3
CDR3 protein: CASSQGGDTQYF
CDR3 DNA: TGTGCCAGCAGCCAAGGTGGGGATACGCAGTATTTT

V gene: TRBV5-6
clone size: .
D gene: TRBD1
J gene: TRBJ2-7
CDR3 protein: CASSLRDRGEQYF
CDR3 DNA: TGTGCCAGCAGCTTGAGGGACAGGGGCGAGCAGTACTTC

V gene: TRBV9
clone size: .
D gene: TRBD1
J gene: TRBJ2-1
CDR3 protein: CASSVDRGAYNEQFF
CDR3 DNA: TGTGCCAGCAGCGTGGACAGGGGGGCCTACAATGAGCAGTTCTTC

V gene: TRBV27
clone size: .
D gene: TRBD2
J gene: TRBJ2-1
CDR3 protein: CASSSLLRTSGRVNEQFF
CDR3 DNA: TGTGCCAGCAGTTCCCTCCTTAGGACTAGCGGGAGGGTCAATGAGCAGTTCTTC

V gene: TRBV4-1
clone size: .
D gene: .
J gene: TRBJ2-5
CDR3 protein: CASSQRLQETQYF
CDR3 DNA: TGCGCCAGCAGCCAGAGGTTACAAGAGACCCAGTACTTC

V gene: TRBV7-3
clone size: once
D gene: .
J gene: TRBJ2-3
CDR3 protein: CASSPGSTDTQYF
CDR3 DNA: TGTGCCAGCAGCCCGGGGTCCACAGATACGCAGTATTTT

V gene: TRBV5-1
clone size: once
D gene: .
J gene: TRBJ2-2
CDR3 protein: CASSPTGSGELFF
CDR3 DNA: TGCGCCAGCAGCCCCACAGGTTCCGGGGAGCTGTTTTTT

V gene: TRBV2
clone size: .
D gene: .
J gene: TRBJ2-1
CDR3 protein: CASHHRTGSDNEQFF
CDR3 DNA: TGTGCCAGCCACCATAGAACAGGGTCCGACAATGAGCAGTTCTTC